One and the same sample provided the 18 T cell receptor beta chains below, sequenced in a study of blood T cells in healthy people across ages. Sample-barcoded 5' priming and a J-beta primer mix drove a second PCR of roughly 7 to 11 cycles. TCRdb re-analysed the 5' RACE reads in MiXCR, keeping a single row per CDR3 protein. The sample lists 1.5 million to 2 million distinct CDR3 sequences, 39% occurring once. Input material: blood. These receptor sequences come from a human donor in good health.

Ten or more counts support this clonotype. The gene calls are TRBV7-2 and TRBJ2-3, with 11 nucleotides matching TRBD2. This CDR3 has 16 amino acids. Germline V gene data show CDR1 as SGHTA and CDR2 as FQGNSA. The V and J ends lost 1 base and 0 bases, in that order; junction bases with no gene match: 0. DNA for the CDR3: TGTGCCAGCAGCTTAGGGACTAGCGGGAGCACAGATACGCAGTATTTT. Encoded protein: CASSLGTSGSTDTQYF.

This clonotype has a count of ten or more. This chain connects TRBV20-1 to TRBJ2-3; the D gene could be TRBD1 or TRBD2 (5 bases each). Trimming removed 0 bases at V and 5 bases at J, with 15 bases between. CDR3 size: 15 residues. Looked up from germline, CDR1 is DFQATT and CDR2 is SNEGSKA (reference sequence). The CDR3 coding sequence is TGCAGTGCTAGAGATCCGGGGCGGGTCGGAGATACGCAGTATTTT. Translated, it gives CSARDPGRVGDTQYF.

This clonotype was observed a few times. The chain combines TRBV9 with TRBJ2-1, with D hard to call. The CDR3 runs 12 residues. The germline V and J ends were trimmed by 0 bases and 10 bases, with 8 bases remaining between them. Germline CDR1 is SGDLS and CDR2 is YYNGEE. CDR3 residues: CASSVDQWEQFF. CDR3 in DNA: TGTGCCAGCAGCGTAGATCAATGGGAGCAGTTCTTC.

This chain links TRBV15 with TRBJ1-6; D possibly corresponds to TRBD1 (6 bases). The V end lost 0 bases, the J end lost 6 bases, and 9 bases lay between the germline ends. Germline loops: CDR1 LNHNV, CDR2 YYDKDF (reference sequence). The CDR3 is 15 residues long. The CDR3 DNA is TGTGCCACCAGCAGAGATTGGACAGTTAATTCACCCCTCCACTTT. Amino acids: CATSRDWTVNSPLHF.

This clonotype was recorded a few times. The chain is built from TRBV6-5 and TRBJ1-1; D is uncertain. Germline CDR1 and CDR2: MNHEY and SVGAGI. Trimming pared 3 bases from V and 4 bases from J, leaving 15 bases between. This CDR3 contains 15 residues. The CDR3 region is CASSYFREGGTEAFF. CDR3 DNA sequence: TGTGCCAGCAGTTATTTCCGGGAAGGCGGCACTGAAGCTTTCTTT.

CDR3 bases: TGTGCCATCAGGGCGGACAGGGGAGTCGATACGCAGTATTTT. Amino acid sequence: CAIRADRGVDTQYF. The genes are TRBV10-3 and TRBJ2-3; TRBD1 agrees at 9 bases. Trimming took 6 bases from V and 6 from J; bases not matched to a gene: 7. This CDR3 region has 14 residues. Germline V gene data show CDR1 as ENHRY and CDR2 as SYGVKD.

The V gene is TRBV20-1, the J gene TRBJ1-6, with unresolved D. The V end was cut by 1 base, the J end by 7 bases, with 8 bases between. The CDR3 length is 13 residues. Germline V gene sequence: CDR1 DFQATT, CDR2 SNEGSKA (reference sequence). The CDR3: CSARVDGNSPLHF. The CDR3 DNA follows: TGCAGTGCTAGAGTTGACGGGAATTCACCCCTCCACTTT.

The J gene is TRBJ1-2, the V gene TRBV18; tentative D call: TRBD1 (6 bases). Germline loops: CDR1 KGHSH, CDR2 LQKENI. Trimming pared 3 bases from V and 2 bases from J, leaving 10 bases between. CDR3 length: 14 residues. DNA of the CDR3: TGTGCCAGCTCACCGCCGGGACACAACTATGGCTACACCTTC. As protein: CASSPPGHNYGYTF.

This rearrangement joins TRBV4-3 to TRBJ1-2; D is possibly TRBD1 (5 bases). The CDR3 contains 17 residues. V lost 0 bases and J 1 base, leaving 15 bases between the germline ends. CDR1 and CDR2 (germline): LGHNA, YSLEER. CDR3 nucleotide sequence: TGCGCCAGCAGCCAAGATGCCAGGGTCAGAGGTAACTATGGCTACACCTTC. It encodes CASSQDARVRGNYGYTF.

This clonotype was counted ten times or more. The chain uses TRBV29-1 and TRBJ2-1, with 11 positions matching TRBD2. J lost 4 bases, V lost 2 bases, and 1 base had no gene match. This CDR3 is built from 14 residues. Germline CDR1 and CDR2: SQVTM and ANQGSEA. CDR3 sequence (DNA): TGCAGCGTTGAACCTAGCGGGGGGTACAATGAGCAGTTCTTC. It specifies CSVEPSGGYNEQFF.

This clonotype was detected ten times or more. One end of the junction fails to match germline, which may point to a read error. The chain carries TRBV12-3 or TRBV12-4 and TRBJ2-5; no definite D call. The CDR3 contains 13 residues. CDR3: CASSFGRQETQYF. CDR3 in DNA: TGCGCCAGCAGCTTTGGGCGCCAAGAGACCCAGTACTTC.

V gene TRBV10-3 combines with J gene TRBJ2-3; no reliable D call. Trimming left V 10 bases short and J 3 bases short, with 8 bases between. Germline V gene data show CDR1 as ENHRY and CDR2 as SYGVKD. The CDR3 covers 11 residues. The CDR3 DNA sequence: TGTGCCACCTTGAAAACAGATACGCAGTATTTT. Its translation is CATLKTDTQYF.

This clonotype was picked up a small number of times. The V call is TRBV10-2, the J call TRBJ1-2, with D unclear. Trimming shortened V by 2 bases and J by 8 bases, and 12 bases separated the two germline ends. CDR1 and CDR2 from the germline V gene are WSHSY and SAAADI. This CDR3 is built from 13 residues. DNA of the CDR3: TGCGCCAGCAGTGAGCGACGCGGTGGGGGCTACACCTTC. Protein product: CASSERRGGGYTF.

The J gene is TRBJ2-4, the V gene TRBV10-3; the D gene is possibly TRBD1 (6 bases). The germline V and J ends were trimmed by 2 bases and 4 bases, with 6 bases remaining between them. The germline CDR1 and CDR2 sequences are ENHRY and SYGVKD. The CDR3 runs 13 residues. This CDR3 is CAISETGKNIQYF. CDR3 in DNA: TGTGCCATCAGTGAGACAGGGAAAAACATTCAGTACTTC.

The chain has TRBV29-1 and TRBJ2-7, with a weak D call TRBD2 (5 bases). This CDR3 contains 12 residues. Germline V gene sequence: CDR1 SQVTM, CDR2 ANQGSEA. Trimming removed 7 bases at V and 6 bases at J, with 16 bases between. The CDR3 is CSEYKKEVEQYF. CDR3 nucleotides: TGCAGCGAATATAAGAAGGAGGTCGAGCAGTACTTC.

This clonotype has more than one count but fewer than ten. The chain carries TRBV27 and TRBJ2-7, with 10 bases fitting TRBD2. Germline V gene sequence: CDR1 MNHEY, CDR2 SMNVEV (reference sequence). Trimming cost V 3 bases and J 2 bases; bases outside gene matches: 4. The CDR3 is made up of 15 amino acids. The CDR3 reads CASSFLAGAAYEQYF. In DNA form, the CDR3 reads TGTGCCAGCAGTTTCCTAGCGGGGGCCGCCTACGAGCAGTACTTC.

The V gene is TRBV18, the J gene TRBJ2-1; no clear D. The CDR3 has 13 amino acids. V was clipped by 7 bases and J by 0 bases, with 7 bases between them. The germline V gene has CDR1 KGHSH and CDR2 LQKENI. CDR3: CASLISSYNEQFF. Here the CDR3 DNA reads TGTGCCAGCTTAATAAGCTCCTACAATGAGCAGTTCTTC.

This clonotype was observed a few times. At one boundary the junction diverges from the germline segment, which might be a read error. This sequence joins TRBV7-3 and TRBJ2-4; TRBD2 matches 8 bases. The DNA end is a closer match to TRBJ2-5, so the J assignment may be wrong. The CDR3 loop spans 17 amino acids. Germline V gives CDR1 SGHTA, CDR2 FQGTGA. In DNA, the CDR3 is TGTGCCAGCAGCTTAAGGGGAGCGGGGGCATACCAAGGGACCCAGTACTTC. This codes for CASSLRGAGAYQGTQYF.